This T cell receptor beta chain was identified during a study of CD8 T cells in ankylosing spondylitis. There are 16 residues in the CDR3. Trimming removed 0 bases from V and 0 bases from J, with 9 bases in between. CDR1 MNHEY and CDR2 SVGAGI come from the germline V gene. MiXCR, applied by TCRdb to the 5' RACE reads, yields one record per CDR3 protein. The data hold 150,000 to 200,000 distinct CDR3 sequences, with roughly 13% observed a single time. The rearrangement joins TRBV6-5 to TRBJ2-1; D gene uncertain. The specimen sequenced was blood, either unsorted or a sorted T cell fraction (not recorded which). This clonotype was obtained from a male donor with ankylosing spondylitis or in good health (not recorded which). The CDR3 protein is CASSYSGFSSYNEQFF. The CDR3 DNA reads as TGTGCCAGCAGTTACTCAGGCTTTAGCTCCTACAATGAGCAGTTCTTC.